The 12 T cell receptor beta chains in this list originate from one sample, sequenced in a study of blood T cell repertoires in COVID-19. Profiling relied on immunoSEQ multiplex PCR, and the TCRdb table lists in-frame clones only, not all of them. This sample has approximately 210,000 clones, with around nine tenths found just once. The sequenced sample was peripheral blood. The source of these receptors is a woman aged 40 to 55 with acute or convalescent COVID-19.

V usage is TRBV5-4 and J usage is TRBJ1-1; D gene uncertain. The CDR3 contains 16 residues. V was pared by 3 bases and J by 8 bases, with 23 bases between. Germline assignment: CDR1 SGHNT and CDR2 YYREEE (reference sequence). The CDR3 here is CASSSGSGRLVGEAFF. The CDR3 nucleotides are TGTGCCAGCAGCTCGGGATCCGGACGGTTGGTCGGGGAAGCTTTCTTT.

The chain couples TRBV13 to TRBJ2-3; TRBD2 is a possible D gene (7 bases). V lost 5 bases and J lost 2, with 11 bases in between. CDR3 length: 14 amino acids. Germline V gene data show CDR1 as PRHDT and CDR2 as FYEKMQ (reference sequence). CDR3 in amino acids: CASSRGAPTDTQYF. The CDR3, as DNA: TGTGCCAGCAGCCGGGGGGCCCCCACAGATACGCAGTATTTT.

The chain joins TRBV5-6 to TRBJ1-2, with 10 bases that match TRBD1. This CDR3 comprises 13 residues. V gave up 3 bases and J gave up 12 bases; unmatched junction bases: 8. Germline V lookup: CDR1 SGHDT, CDR2 YYEEEE. CDR3 in DNA: TGTGCCAGCAGCTCCGGACAGGGGGTCCGGGACACCTTC. Residues: CASSSGQGVRDTF. Supplemented by reference TRBV5-6 and TRBJ1-2, the full variable domain reads DAGVTQSPTHLIKTRGQQVTLRCSPKSGHDTVSWYQQALGQGPQFIFQYYEEEERQRGNFPDRFSGHQFPNYSSELNVNALLLGDSALYLCASSSGQGVRDTFGSGTRLTVV.

Comments on this clone: This sample also contains other DNA sequences that code for the same CDR3. CDR3 region: CASSPGQNYGYTF. CDR3 nucleotide sequence: TGTGCCAGCAGTCCGGGACAGAACTATGGCTACACCTTC. The chain uses TRBV12-3 or TRBV12-4 and TRBJ1-2, with 7 bases fitting TRBD1. The J segment lost 2 bases and the V segment lost 5 bases, leaving 2 bases of the junction unmatched. This CDR3 comprises 13 residues.

The chain carries TRBV12-3 or TRBV12-4 and TRBJ2-1, with D perhaps TRBD1 (5 bases). This CDR3 has 13 amino acids. With 8 bases removed from V and 4 bases from J, the gap between germline ends came to 12 bases. The CDR3 here is CASVRTPYNEQFF. As DNA, the CDR3 is TGTGCCAGCGTCCGGACACCATACAATGAGCAGTTCTTC.

V is TRBV4-1 and J is TRBJ1-1, with D maybe TRBD1 (5 bases). Trimming stripped 1 base from V and 0 bases from J, with 15 bases between. This CDR3 comprises 17 residues. Germline V CDR1 and CDR2: MGHRA, YSYEKL. CDR3 bases: TGCGCCAGCAGCCAAGCTTACCTGGGACTGATGAACACTGAAGCTTTCTTT. Encoded protein: CASSQAYLGLMNTEAFF.

In its sample, this clone was seen once. The J gene is TRBJ1-5, the V gene TRBV7-2; tentatively, D is TRBD1 (6 bases). The germline V and J ends were trimmed by 0 bases and 2 bases, with 11 bases remaining between them. Per germline, CDR1 SGHTA and CDR2 FQGNSA. This CDR3 is built from 16 residues. CDR3 in amino acids: CASSLALQGGNQPQHF. The CDR3 coding sequence is TGTGCCAGCAGCTTAGCCTTACAGGGAGGCAATCAGCCCCAGCATTTT. Looking up the rest from reference TRBV7-2 and TRBJ1-5 gives the full variable domain: GAGVSQSPSNKVTEKGKDVELRCDPISGHTALYWYRQSLGQGLEFLIYFQGNSAPDKSGLPSDRFSAERTGGSVSTLTIQRTQQEDSAVYLCASSLALQGGNQPQHFGDGTRLSIL.

The chain recombines TRBV4-1 with TRBJ1-1, with D possibly TRBD1 on 5 matching bases. The CDR3 is made up of 17 amino acids. Trimming removed 3 bases at V and 1 base at J, with 18 bases between. Looked up from germline, CDR1 is MGHRA and CDR2 is YSYEKL. CDR3 protein: CASSQRSGGKGNTEAFF. The DNA of the CDR3 is TGCGCCAGCAGCCAGCGCTCCGGGGGAAAAGGGAACACTGAAGCTTTCTTT.

The DNA for the CDR3 is TGTGCCAGCAGTTTTACAGGGGGCAAAGAGACCCAGTACTTC. Translated, it gives CASSFTGGKETQYF. The V gene is TRBV6-5, the J gene TRBJ2-5, with 9 bases matching TRBD1. The J segment lost 3 bases and the V segment lost 4 bases, leaving 3 bases of the junction unmatched. The CDR3 extends over 14 amino acids. Germline V lookup: CDR1 MNHEY, CDR2 SVGAGI.

Comments on this clone: Other nucleotide sequences from this sample produce the same CDR3. The chain is built from TRBV28 and TRBJ1-1, with D hard to call. Germline CDR1 and CDR2: MDHEN and SYDVKM. V was pared by 3 bases and J by 2 bases, with 7 bases between. This CDR3 comprises 13 residues. The CDR3 DNA follows: TGTGCCAGCAGTTTGGGGAGAAACACTGAAGCTTTCTTT. It specifies CASSLGRNTEAFF.

V gene TRBV11-2 combines with J gene TRBJ1-2; 7 bases agree with TRBD1. V was pared by 1 base and J by 6 bases, with 8 bases of the junction left unmatched. This CDR3 has 15 residues. Per germline, CDR1 SGHAT and CDR2 FQNNGV. In nucleotides, the CDR3 is TGTGCCAGCAGCTTAGGGGGACAGACCCAGCATGGCTACACCTTC. Translating it yields CASSLGGQTQHGYTF.

About this clone: One end of the junction is discordant with germline, which a read error may explain. The rearrangement uses TRBV4-1 and TRBJ1-1, with D possibly being TRBD1 (5 bases). This CDR3 spans 13 amino acids. Looked up from germline, CDR1 is MGHRA and CDR2 is YSYEKL. The CDR3 is CASTQGEPTEAFF. CDR3 coding DNA: TGCGCCAGCACCCAAGGGGAGCCTACTGAAGCTTTCTTT.